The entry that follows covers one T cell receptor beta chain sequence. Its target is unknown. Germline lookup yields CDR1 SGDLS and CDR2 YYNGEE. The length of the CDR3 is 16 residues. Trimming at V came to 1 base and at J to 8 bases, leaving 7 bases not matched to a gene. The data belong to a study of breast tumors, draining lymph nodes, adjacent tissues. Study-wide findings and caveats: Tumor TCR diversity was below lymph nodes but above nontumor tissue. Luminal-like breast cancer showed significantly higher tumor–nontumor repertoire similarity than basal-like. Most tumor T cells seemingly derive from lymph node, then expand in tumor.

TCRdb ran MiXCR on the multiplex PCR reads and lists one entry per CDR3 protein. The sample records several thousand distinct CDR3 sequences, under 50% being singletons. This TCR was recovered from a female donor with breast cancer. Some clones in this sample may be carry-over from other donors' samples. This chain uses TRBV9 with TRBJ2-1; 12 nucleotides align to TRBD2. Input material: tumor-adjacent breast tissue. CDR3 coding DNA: TGTGCCAGCAGCGTATGGCTGACTAGCGGGAGCTATGAGCAGTTCTTC. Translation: CASSVWLTSGSYEQFF.